This TCR beta chain was captured in a study of T cells after yellow fever vaccination. This clonotype was seen ten or more times. Its antigen is not known. A single record per CDR3 protein comes from TCRdb applying MiXCR to the 5' RACE reads. The table has around 68,000 distinct CDR3 sequences, around 7% seen once. Whole-study results and caveats: Most clones from primary vaccination were detected again post-booster (roughly 96% CD4, around 88% CD8).

This CDR3 contains 18 residues. In germline, CDR1 is SEHNR, CDR2 FQNEAQ (reference sequence). Trimming shortened V by 5 bases and J by 0 bases, and 20 bases separated the two germline ends. The chain has TRBV7-9 and TRBJ2-1, with D tentatively TRBD2 (6 bases). This material consisted of CD8+ T cells sorted from PBMCs, taken less than 11 days after the first yellow fever vaccination. The receptor was isolated from a man younger than 30 who received the YFV17D yellow fever vaccine. In DNA form, the CDR3 reads TGTGCCAGCAGCACCGGCAGTAGCGGACTTCTCTCCTACAATGAGCAGTTCTTC. It translates to CASSTGSSGLLSYNEQFF.